The clone carrying this T cell receptor beta chain has just a few counts. What it binds is unknown. Sequencing targeted expressed TCRB transcripts, as all isolated RNA had been reverse transcribed. Libraries were prepared by immunoSEQ multiplex PCR; TCRdb keeps only in-frame clonotypes and omits some of them. The profile shows 350,000 to 450,000 clones, more than 12% of them singletons. V dropped 4 bases and J dropped 2 bases, with 15 bases sitting between them. Germline lookup yields CDR1 MDHEN and CDR2 SYDVKM. The CDR3 is made up of 15 amino acids. The data derive from a study of beta chain features in type 1 diabetes. Study-wide results and limits: Cells carrying high TCR expression could end up over-represented when cDNA is sequenced. Unsettled here was the matter of whether HLA type influences TCRB rearrangement.

There was one heparinised blood draw per donor, averaging about 100 mL. The chain joins TRBV28 to TRBJ2-7; weak D call: TRBD1 (6 bases). The TCR was taken from a woman younger than 35 in good health. Sequences were obtained from naive CD4+ T cells from blood. CDR3 DNA sequence: TGTGCCAGCAGTTCCCACGGACAGACACCCTACGAGCAGTACTTC. Translated: CASSSHGQTPYEQYF.